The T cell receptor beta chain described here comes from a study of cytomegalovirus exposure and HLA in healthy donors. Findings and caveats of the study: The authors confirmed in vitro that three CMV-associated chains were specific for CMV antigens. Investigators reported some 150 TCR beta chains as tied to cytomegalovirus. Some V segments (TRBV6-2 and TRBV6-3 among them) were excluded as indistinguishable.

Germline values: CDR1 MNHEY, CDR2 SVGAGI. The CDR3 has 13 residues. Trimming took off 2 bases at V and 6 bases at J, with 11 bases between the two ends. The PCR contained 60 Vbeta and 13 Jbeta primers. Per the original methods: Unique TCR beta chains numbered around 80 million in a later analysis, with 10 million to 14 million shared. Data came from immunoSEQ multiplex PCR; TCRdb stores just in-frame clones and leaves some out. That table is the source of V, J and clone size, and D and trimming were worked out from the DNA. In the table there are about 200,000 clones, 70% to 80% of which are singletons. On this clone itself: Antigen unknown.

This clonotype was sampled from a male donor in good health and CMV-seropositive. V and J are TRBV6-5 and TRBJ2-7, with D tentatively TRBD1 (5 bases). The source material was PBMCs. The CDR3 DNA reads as TGTGCCAGCAGTTACATGGGGCGCTCCGAGCAGTACTTC. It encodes CASSYMGRSEQYF.